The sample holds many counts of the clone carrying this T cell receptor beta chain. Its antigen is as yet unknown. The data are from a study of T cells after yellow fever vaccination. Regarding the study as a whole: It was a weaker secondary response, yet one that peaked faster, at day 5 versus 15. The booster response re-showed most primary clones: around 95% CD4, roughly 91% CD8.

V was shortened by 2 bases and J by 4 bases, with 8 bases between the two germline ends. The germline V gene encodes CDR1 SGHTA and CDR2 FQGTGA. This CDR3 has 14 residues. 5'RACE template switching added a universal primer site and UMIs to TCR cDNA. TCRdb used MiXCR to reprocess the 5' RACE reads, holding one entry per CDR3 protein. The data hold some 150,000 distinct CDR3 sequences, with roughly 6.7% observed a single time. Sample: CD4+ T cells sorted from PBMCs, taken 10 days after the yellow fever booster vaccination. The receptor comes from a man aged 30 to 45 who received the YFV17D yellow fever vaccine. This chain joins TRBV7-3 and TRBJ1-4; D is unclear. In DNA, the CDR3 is TGTGCCAGCAGCTTATCAGGAAATAATGAAAAACTGTTTTTT. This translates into CASSLSGNNEKLFF.